The table lists the clone carrying this T cell receptor beta chain with a count of one. The antigen remains undetermined. For TCR beta, libraries came from iRepertoire HTBI primers and Arm-PCR of CDR3 regions. TCRdb redid the calling of the multiplex PCR reads with MiXCR, one entry per CDR3 protein. The sample contains around 450,000 distinct CDR3 sequences, 14% to 15% of which appear only once. The sample originates from a study of regulatory T cells in long-lasting Graves disease. The study, taken as a whole, reports: Accuracy might have suffered from few samples.

Described time point: newly diagnosed GD, antithyroid drugs for less than 3 months. Scientists built the TCR library using RNA that was extracted from PBMCs. This sample was shared with a second study, whose subject was T cells in Graves' hyperthyroidism and ophthalmopathy.

Material: peripheral blood mononuclear cells (PBMCs), obtained at new diagnosis, from a patient treated with antithyroid drugs. The receptor was isolated from a woman aged 25 to 39 with Graves disease.

CDR3 sequence (DNA): TGTGCCAGCAGCTTAGATCCTGGGGATGAGCAGTTCTTC. Protein product: CASSLDPGDEQFF. The V and J genes are TRBV11-2 and TRBJ2-1; D call uncertain. The CDR3 contains 13 residues. Germline V gives CDR1 SGHAT, CDR2 FQNNGV. V shed 0 bases and J shed 8 bases, with 8 bases lying between them.